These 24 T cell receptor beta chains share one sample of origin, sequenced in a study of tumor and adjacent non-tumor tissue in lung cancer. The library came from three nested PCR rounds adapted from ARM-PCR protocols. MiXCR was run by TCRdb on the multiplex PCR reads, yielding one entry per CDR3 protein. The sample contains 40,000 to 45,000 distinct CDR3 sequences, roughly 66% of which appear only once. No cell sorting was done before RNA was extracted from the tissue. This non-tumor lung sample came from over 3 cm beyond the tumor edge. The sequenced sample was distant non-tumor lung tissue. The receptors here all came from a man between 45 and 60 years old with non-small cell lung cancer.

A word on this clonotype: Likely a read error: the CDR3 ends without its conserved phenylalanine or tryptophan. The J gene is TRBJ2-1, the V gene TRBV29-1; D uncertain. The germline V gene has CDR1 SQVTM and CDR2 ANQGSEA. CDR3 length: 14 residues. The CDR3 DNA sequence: TGCAGCGCAAGAAGGCTAGGCTCCTGCAATGAGCAGTTCATC. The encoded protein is CSARRLGSCNEQFI.

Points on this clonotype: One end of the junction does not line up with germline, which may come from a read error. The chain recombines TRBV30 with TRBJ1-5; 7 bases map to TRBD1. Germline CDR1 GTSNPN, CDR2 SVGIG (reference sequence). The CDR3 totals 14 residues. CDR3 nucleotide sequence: TGTACCTGGGGACAGACGAGTAGCAATCAGCCCCAGCATTTT. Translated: CTWGQTSSNQPQHF. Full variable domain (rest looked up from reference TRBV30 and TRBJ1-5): SQTIHQWPATLVQPVGSPLSLECTVEGTSNPNLYWYRQAAGRGLQLLFYSVGIGQISSEVPQNLSASRPQDRQFILSSKKLLLSDSGFYLCTWGQTSSNQPQHFGDGTRLSIL.

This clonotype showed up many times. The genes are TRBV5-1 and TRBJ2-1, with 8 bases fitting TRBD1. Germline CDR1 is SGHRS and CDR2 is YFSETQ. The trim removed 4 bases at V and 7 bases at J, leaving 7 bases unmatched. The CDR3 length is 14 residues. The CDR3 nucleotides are TGCGCCAGCAGCCCGGGACAGGAGCAGAATGAGCAGTTCTTC. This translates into CASSPGQEQNEQFF.

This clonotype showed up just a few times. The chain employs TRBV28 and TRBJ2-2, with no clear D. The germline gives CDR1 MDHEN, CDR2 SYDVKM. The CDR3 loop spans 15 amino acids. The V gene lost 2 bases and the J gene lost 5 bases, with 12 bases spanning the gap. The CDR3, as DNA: TGTGCCAGCAGTTTAACTATCCTGAGAACCGGGGAGCTGTTTTTT. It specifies CASSLTILRTGELFF.

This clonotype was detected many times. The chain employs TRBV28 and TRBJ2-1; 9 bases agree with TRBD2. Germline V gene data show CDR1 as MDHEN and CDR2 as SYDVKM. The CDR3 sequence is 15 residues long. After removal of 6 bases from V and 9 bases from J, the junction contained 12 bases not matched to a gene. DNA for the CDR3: TGTGCCAGCAGCCTGGGGACTAGCAAAATCAGTGAGCAGTTCTTC. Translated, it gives CASSLGTSKISEQFF. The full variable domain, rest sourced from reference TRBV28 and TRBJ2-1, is DVKVTQSSRYLVKRTGEKVFLECVQDMDHENMFWYRQDPGLGLRLIYFSYDVKMKEKGDIPEGYSVSREKKERFSLILESASTNQTSMYLCASSLGTSKISEQFFGPGTRLTVL.

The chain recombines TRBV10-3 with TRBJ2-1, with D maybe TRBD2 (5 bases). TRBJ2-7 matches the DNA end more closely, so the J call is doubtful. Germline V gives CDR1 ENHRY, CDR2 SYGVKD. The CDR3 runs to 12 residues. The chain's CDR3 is CAISDGRRGQYF. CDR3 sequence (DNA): TGTGCCATCAGTGATGGGCGACGGGGGCAGTACTTC.

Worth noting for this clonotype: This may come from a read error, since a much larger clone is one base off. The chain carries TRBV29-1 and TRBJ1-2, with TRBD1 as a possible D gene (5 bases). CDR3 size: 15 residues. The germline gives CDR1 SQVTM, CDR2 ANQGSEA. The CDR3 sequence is CTVAEGGRGEYGYTF. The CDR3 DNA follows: TGCACCGTTGCCGAAGGTGGTAGGGGAGAGTATGGCTACACCTTC. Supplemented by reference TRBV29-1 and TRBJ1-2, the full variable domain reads SAVISQKPSRDICQRGTSLTIQCQVDSQVTMMFWYRQQPGQSLTLIATANQGSEATYESGFVIDKFPISRPNLTFSTLTVSNMSPEDSSIYLCTVAEGGRGEYGYTFGSGTRLTVV.

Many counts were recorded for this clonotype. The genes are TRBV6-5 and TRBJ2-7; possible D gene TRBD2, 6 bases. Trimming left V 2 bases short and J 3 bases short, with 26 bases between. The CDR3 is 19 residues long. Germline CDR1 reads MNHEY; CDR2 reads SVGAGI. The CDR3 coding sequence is TGTGCCAGCAGTTACCTCGCACCCGGGACTGTACGTCGGAGCTACGAGCAGTACTTC. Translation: CASSYLAPGTVRRSYEQYF.

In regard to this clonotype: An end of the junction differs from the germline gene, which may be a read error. This CDR3 reads CACSSLGGGGDNEQFF. In nucleotides, the CDR3 is TGTGCCTGCAGCTCTCTAGGCGGGGGAGGGGACAACGAGCAGTTCTTC. The chain combines TRBV6-5 with TRBJ2-1, with D possibly matching TRBD2 (7 bases). The CDR3 runs to 16 residues. CDR1 MNHEY and CDR2 SVGAGI come from the germline V gene.

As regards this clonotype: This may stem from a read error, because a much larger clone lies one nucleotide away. The CDR3 protein is CPSSPGQGLPQYF. The CDR3 coding sequence is TGTCCCAGCAGCCCGGGACAGGGGCTTCCCCAGTACTTC. The chain has TRBV12-3 or TRBV12-4 and TRBJ2-5, with TRBD1 matching 10 bases. The CDR3 contains 13 residues.

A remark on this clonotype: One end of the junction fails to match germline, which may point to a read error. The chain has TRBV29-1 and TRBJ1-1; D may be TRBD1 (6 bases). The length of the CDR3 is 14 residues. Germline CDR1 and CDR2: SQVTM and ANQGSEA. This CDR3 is CSVLQWGHDTDAFF. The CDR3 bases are TGCAGCGTTCTCCAGTGGGGACATGACACTGATGCTTTCTTT.

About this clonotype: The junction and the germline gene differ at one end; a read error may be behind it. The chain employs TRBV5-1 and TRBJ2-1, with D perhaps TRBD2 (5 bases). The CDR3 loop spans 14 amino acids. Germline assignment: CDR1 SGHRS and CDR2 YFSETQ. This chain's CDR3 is CAISFISSGSEWFF. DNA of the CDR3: TGCGCCATCAGCTTCATTTCCTCTGGGAGCGAGTGGTTCTTC.

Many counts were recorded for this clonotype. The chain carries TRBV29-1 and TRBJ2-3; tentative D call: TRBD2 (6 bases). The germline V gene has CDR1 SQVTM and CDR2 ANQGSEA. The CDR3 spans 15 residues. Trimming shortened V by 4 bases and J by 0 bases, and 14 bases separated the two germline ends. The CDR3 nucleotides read TGCAGCGTTGTACTAGCCCGAACTAGCACAGATACGCAGTATTTT. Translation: CSVVLARTSTDTQYF.

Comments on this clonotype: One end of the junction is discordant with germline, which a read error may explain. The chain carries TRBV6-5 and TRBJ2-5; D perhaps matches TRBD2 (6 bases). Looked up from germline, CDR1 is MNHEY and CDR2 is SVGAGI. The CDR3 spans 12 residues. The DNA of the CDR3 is TGTGCCAGTCGGGACTCACAAGGGGCCCAATACTTC. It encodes CASRDSQGAQYF.

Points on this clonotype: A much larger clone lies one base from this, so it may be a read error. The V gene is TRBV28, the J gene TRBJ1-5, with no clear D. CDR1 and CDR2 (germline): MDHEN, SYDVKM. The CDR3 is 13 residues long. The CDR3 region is CASWTGSNQSQHF. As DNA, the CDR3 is TGTGCCAGTTGGACGGGGAGCAATCAGTCCCAGCATTTT. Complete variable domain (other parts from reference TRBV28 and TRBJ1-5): DVKVTQSSRYLVKRTGEKVFLECVQDMDHENMFWYRQDPGLGLRLIYFSYDVKMKEKGDIPEGYSVSREKKERFSLILESASTNQTSMYLCASWTGSNQSQHFGDGTRLSIL.

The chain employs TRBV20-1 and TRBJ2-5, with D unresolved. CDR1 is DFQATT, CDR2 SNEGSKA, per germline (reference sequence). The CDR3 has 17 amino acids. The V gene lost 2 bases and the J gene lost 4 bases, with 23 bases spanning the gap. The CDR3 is CSARPTLTIITLETQYF. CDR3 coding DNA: TGCAGTGCTAGACCTACGTTAACTATCATAACTTTAGAGACCCAGTACTTC.

The CDR3 loop is CSARDPGESYNEQFF. The CDR3 nucleotides are TGCAGTGCTAGAGATCCGGGAGAATCCTACAATGAGCAGTTCTTC. This sequence joins TRBV20-1 and TRBJ2-1; TRBD2 is a possible D gene (6 bases). CDR3 length: 15 amino acids. Germline V gene data show CDR1 as DFQATT and CDR2 as SNEGSKA (reference sequence). Trimming pared 0 bases from V and 1 base from J, leaving 10 bases between.

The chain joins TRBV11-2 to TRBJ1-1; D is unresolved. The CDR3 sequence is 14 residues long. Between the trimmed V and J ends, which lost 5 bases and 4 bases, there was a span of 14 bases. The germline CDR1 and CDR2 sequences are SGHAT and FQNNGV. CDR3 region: CASSPGGLSTEAFF. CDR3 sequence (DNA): TGTGCCAGCAGCCCAGGTGGGCTGAGCACTGAAGCTTTCTTT.

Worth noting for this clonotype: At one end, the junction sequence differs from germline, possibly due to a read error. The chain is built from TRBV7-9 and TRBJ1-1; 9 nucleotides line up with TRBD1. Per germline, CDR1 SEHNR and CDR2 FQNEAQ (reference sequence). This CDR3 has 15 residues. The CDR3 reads CASSPRQGGNSEAFF. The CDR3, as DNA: TGTGCGAGCAGCCCCCGACAGGGGGGGAACAGTGAAGCTTTCTTT.

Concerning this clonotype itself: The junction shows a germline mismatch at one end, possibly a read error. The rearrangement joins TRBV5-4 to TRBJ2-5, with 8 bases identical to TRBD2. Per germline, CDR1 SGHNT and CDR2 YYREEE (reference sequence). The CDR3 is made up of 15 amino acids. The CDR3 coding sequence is TGTGCCAGCAGCAAGACTAGCGAGAGAAAAGAGACCCAGTACTTT. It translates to CASSKTSERKETQYF. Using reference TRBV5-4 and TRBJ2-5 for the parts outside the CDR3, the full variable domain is ETGVTQSPTHLIKTRGQQVTLRCSSQSGHNTVSWYQQALGQGPQFIFQYYREEENGRGNFPPRFSGLQFPNYSSELNVNALELDDSALYLCASSKTSERKETQYFGPGTRLLVL.

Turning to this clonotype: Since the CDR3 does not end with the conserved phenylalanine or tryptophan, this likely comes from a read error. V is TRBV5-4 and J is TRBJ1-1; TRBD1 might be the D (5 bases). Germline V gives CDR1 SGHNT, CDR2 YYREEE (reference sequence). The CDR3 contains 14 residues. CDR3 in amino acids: CGSSLGGVVTEAFI. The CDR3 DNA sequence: TGTGGCAGCAGCTTGGGGGGGGTTGTGACTGAAGCTTTCATT.

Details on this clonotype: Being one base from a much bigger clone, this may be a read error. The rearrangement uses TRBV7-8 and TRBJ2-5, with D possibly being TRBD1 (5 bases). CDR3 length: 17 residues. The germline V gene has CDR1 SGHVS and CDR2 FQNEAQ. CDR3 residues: CAISLDTGALRQETQYF. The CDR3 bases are TGTGCCATCAGCTTAGATACAGGAGCCCTTAGACAAGAGACCCAGTACTTC.

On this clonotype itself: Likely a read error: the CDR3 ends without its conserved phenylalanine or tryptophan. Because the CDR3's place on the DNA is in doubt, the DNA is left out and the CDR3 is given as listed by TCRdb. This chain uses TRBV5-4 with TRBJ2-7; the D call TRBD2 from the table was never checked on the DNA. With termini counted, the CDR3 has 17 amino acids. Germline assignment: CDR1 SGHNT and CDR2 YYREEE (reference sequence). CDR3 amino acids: CTSSFGGLAGDAHEQYS.

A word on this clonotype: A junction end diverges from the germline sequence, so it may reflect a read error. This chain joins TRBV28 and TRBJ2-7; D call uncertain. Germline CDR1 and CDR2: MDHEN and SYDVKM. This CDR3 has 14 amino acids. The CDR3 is CASNLIQRSYEQYF. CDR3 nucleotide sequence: TGTGCCAGCAATTTAATCCAGCGTTCCTACGAGCAGTACTTC. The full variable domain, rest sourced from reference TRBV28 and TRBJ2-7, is DVKVTQSSRYLVKRTGEKVFLECVQDMDHENMFWYRQDPGLGLRLIYFSYDVKMKEKGDIPEGYSVSREKKERFSLILESASTNQTSMYLCASNLIQRSYEQYFGPGTRLTVT.